This T cell receptor (beta chain) is from a study of cytomegalovirus exposure and HLA in healthy donors. On the study more broadly: The 120 or so validation repertoires used the same platform as the 666 first-cohort repertoires, a later analysis reported.

Whole-study findings and limits: Despite most TCR sequences being rare, some public TCRs occurred in many donors. In vitro experiments confirmed that three CMV-associated chains were specific for CMV antigens. In the roughly 120 validation repertoires, a later analysis found that first-cohort TCR clusters tended to co-occur.

Method: immunoSEQ multiplex PCR; TCRdb's copy keeps in-frame clones and lacks some. This table holds tens of thousands of clones, approximately 95% found once. V shed 5 bases and J shed 4 bases, with 15 bases lying between them. The CDR3 has 14 amino acids. Germline assignment: CDR1 LNHDA and CDR2 SQIVND (reference sequence). A word on this clone: Antigen specificity is unknown.

The source is a man aged 18 to 29 in good health and CMV-seropositive. The sequenced material came from PBMCs. The J gene is TRBJ2-7, the V gene TRBV19; the D gene is possibly TRBD2 (6 bases). CDR3 nucleotide sequence: TGTGCCAGTAGTCCGGGAGAGGAGGGGTACGAGCAGTACTTC. It specifies CASSPGEEGYEQYF. Based on the CDR3 plus reference TRBV19 and TRBJ2-7, the full variable domain is DGGITQSPKYLFRKEGQNVTLSCEQNLNHDAMYWYRQDPGQGLRLIYYSQIVNDFQKGDIAEGYSVSREKKESFPLTVTSAQKNPTAFYLCASSPGEEGYEQYFGPGTRLTVT.